These 27 T cell receptor beta chains came from one sample sequenced in a study of T cell repertoires in cytomegalovirus infection. One entry per CDR3 protein, called by TCRdb with MiXCR from the reads. The repertoire has fewer than 300,000 distinct CDR3 sequences, about 26% of them found once; the top ten carry about 14%. Sequencing was performed on PBMCs. The receptors were sampled from a human donor in good health (CMV status not recorded). Some clones in this sample may be carry-over from other donors' samples.

V is TRBV29-1 and J is TRBJ1-2, with a weak D call TRBD1 (5 bases). V lost 0 bases and J 4 bases, leaving 9 bases between the germline ends. The V gene's germline CDR1 is SQVTM and CDR2 ANQGSEA. The length of the CDR3 is 13 residues. CDR3 coding DNA: TGCAGCGTTGAAGATGCAGGGAGCTATGGCTACACCTTC. It specifies CSVEDAGSYGYTF.

This clonotype was seen ten or more times. The J gene is TRBJ2-7, the V gene TRBV6-2 or TRBV6-3; TRBD2 aligns across 9 bases. Germline trimming cut 4 bases from V and 7 bases from J; bases unmatched to any gene: 14. Germline assignment: CDR1 MNHEY and CDR2 SVGEGT. The CDR3 is made up of 16 amino acids. The CDR3 nucleotides are TGTGCCAGCAGTTGGACTCCTAGCGGGATGACAGATGAGCAGTACGTC. Translated, it gives CASSWTPSGMTDEQYV.

This clonotype was observed many times. This chain joins TRBV7-2 and TRBJ1-2, with a weak D call TRBD1 (6 bases). The V end was cut by 1 base, the J end by 3 bases, with 9 bases between. The CDR3 is 14 amino acids. Germline V gene data show CDR1 as SGHTA and CDR2 as FQGNSA. For the CDR3, the DNA is TGTGCCAGCAGCTTAGATCCAGGGGACTATGGCTACACCTTC. The encoded protein is CASSLDPGDYGYTF.

This sequence joins TRBV6-5 and TRBJ1-5, with 7 bases identical to TRBD1. CDR3 length equals 15 residues. V was clipped by 2 bases and J by 7 bases; unmatched bases: 8. The germline gives CDR1 MNHEY, CDR2 SVGAGI. The DNA for the CDR3 is TGTGCCAGCAGTTACACCGCAGGGGGGCGGCAGCCCCAGCATTTT. Amino acid sequence: CASSYTAGGRQPQHF.

Turning to this clonotype: With a much larger clone just one base away, this may be a read error. The rearrangement uses TRBV6-2 or TRBV6-3 and TRBJ2-1, with D possibly being TRBD1 (6 bases). From germline, CDR1 is MNHEY and CDR2 SVGEGT. This CDR3 region has 13 residues. CDR3 protein: CASSWGQNNEQLF. The CDR3, as DNA: TGTGCCAGCAGTTGGGGACAAAACAATGAGCAGTTATTC.

This clonotype was observed a few times. The chain carries TRBV18 and TRBJ1-2; TRBD1 agrees at 9 bases. The CDR3 covers 16 residues. Looked up from germline, CDR1 is KGHSH and CDR2 is LQKENI. Germline trimming cut 0 bases from V and 4 bases from J; bases unmatched to any gene: 6. The CDR3, as DNA: TGTGCCAGCTCACCACCGGGCACAGGGGGCGGCTATGGCTACACCTTC. Its protein is CASSPPGTGGGYGYTF.

The chain employs TRBV10-3 and TRBJ2-5; TRBD2 might be the D (7 bases). Trimming cost V 3 bases and J 4 bases, with 9 bases left between them. Germline V gene lookup returns CDR1 ENHRY and CDR2 SYGVKD. The CDR3 spans 13 residues. Here the CDR3 reads CAISEGGAETQYF. CDR3 nucleotide sequence: TGTGCCATCAGTGAAGGGGGGGCAGAGACCCAGTACTTC.

This clonotype was seen many times. This chain connects TRBV7-2 to TRBJ2-2; 8 nucleotides match TRBD1. V gave up 7 bases and J gave up 3 bases; unmatched junction bases: 7. Per germline, CDR1 SGHTA and CDR2 FQGNSA. The CDR3 contains 15 residues. The CDR3 nucleotides are TGTGCCAGCAACAGACAGGGGAGAGACACCGGGGAGCTGTTTTTT. Residues: CASNRQGRDTGELFF. Full variable domain (outside the CDR3, taken from reference TRBV7-2 and TRBJ2-2): GAGVSQSPSNKVTEKGKDVELRCDPISGHTALYWYRQSLGQGLEFLIYFQGNSAPDKSGLPSDRFSAERTGGSVSTLTIQRTQQEDSAVYLCASNRQGRDTGELFFGEGSRLTVL.

The rearrangement joins TRBV28 to TRBJ1-5, with 8 nucleotides matching TRBD1. This CDR3 is built from 17 residues. J gave up 6 bases and V 5 bases, and 15 bases lay outside the gene matches. CDR1 is MDHEN, CDR2 SYDVKM, per germline. The chain's CDR3 is CASSPPLGQGWAQPQHF. DNA for the CDR3: TGTGCCAGCAGTCCACCACTCGGACAGGGCTGGGCTCAGCCCCAGCATTTT.

The chain uses TRBV27 and TRBJ2-7; the match to TRBD2 covers 9 bases. The CDR3 is made up of 17 amino acids. CDR1 and CDR2 (germline): MNHEY, SMNVEV (reference sequence). V shed 0 bases and J 0 bases; nucleotides not matched to a gene: 6. The CDR3 DNA is TGTGCCAGCAGTTTATCGGTAAATAGCGGGAGCTCCTACGAGCAGTACTTC. Translated: CASSLSVNSGSSYEQYF.

The V gene is TRBV29-1, the J gene TRBJ1-4; perhaps TRBD1 as D (6 bases). CDR3 length equals 13 residues. Germline CDR1 SQVTM, CDR2 ANQGSEA. Trimming stripped 3 bases from V and 10 bases from J, with 15 bases between. Written as DNA, the CDR3 is TGCAGCGTTGAGGCACAGGGTGAAAGAAAACTGTTTTTT. The encoded protein is CSVEAQGERKLFF.

As for this clonotype: A much larger clone differs from this one at a single base, so this may be a read error. The chain joins TRBV29-1 to TRBJ2-1; no definite D call. Trimming pared 2 bases from V and 4 bases from J, leaving 0 bases between. Germline lookup yields CDR1 SQVTM and CDR2 ANQGSEA. The CDR3 sequence is 10 residues long. The CDR3 nucleotides are TGCAGCGTTGAATACAATGAGCAGTTCTTC. The encoded protein is CSVEYNEQFF.

This sequence joins TRBV29-1 and TRBJ1-1, with D perhaps matching TRBD1 (5 bases). V gave up 7 bases and J gave up 4 bases, with 13 bases separating them. The CDR3 consists of 12 residues. From germline, CDR1 is SQVTM and CDR2 ANQGSEA. CDR3 amino acids: CSGLSGGTEAFF. The CDR3 DNA reads as TGCAGCGGCCTATCTGGGGGCACTGAAGCTTTCTTT.

In its sample, this clonotype was seen many times. V is TRBV7-2 and J is TRBJ2-7, with 10 bases aligning to TRBD1. V dropped 0 bases and J dropped 5; count of bases not matched to a gene: 4. The length of the CDR3 is 15 residues. Germline-derived CDR1 and CDR2 are SGHTA and FQGNSA. DNA for the CDR3: TGTGCCAGCAGCTTAGCGAAGGGACAGGGGAACGAGCAGTACTTC. Amino acids: CASSLAKGQGNEQYF.

This clonotype was observed at least ten times. J is TRBJ1-1 and V is TRBV7-9, with 7 bases fitting TRBD1. The CDR3 spans 16 residues. Trimming removed 4 bases from V and 10 bases from J; junction bases left unmatched: 18. The germline gives CDR1 SEHNR, CDR2 FQNEAQ (reference sequence). The CDR3 sequence: CASSSNRRQGRRAAFF. In nucleotides, the CDR3 is TGTGCCAGCAGCTCAAACCGAAGACAGGGTAGGAGAGCAGCTTTCTTT.

This clonotype was seen more than once but under ten times. V usage is TRBV29-1 and J usage is TRBJ2-5; tentative D call: TRBD2 (6 bases). CDR1 is SQVTM and CDR2 is ANQGSEA in the germline V gene. Trimming removed 7 bases from V and 2 bases from J, with 14 bases in between. CDR3 length equals 13 residues. The CDR3 DNA is TGCAGCGCGAACCGACTAGGACAAGAGACCCAGTACTTC. Residues: CSANRLGQETQYF.

J is TRBJ2-1 and V is TRBV11-2, with 9 bases matching TRBD2. This CDR3 is built from 13 residues. Looked up from germline, CDR1 is SGHAT and CDR2 is FQNNGV. J was trimmed by 8 bases and V by 5 bases; bases with no gene match: 4. This chain's CDR3 is CASSRSGSDEQFF. CDR3 in DNA: TGTGCCAGCAGCCGTAGCGGGAGTGATGAGCAGTTCTTC.

In this sample, this clonotype turned up a few times. At one end, the junction sequence differs from germline, possibly due to a read error. The CDR3 nucleotides are TGTGCCAGCAGTTACTCCTCCGAGCAGTACTTC. Translating gives CASSYSSEQYF. The J gene is TRBJ2-7, the V gene TRBV6-2 or TRBV6-3; D is ambiguous. Germline V CDR1 and CDR2: MNHEY, SVGEGT. This CDR3 region has 11 residues.

This clonotype was counted a few times. V gene TRBV29-1 combines with J gene TRBJ2-1; 8 bases are a match to TRBD2. The J segment lost 0 bases and the V segment lost 8 bases, leaving 9 bases of the junction unmatched. Germline V CDR1 and CDR2: SQVTM, ANQGSEA. This CDR3 region has 15 residues. The CDR3 nucleotides are TGCAGCTTAAGCGGGAGAGAAGACTCCTACAATGAGCAGTTCTTC. Translating gives CSLSGREDSYNEQFF.

This clonotype was seen only a few times. The chain's CDR3 is CATSRDGSGQDEQYF. The CDR3 nucleotides read TGTGCCACCAGCAGAGATGGATCGGGGCAGGACGAGCAGTACTTC. This chain links TRBV15 with TRBJ2-7; D may match TRBD1 or TRBD2 (5 bases each). This CDR3 is built from 15 residues. V shed 0 bases and J shed 5 bases, with 14 bases lying between them. Per the germline V gene, CDR1 is LNHNV and CDR2 is YYDKDF (reference sequence).

This clonotype was detected only a few times. The rearrangement links TRBV19 to TRBJ2-5, with TRBD2 identical over 7 bases. Trimming removed 2 bases from V and 2 bases from J; junction bases left unmatched: 8. CDR3 size: 16 residues. CDR1 and CDR2 (germline): LNHDA, SQIVND (reference sequence). In DNA, the CDR3 is TGTGCCAGTAGTATAAGTGGTAGCGGGCTTCAAGAGACCCAGTACTTC. It encodes CASSISGSGLQETQYF.

The chain couples TRBV4-3 to TRBJ1-4; 10 bases map to TRBD1. CDR1 and CDR2 from the germline V gene are LGHNA and YSLEER. This CDR3 region has 15 residues. V trimming: 0 bases; J trimming: 6 bases; junction bases outside the gene matches: 1. The CDR3 sequence is CASSQDGQGDEKLFF. The DNA of the CDR3 is TGCGCCAGCAGCCAAGATGGACAGGGGGATGAAAAACTGTTTTTT.

This clonotype occurred many times. V gene TRBV28 combines with J gene TRBJ1-5; no clear D. V lost 5 bases and J 6 bases, leaving 8 bases between the germline ends. CDR1 is MDHEN, CDR2 SYDVKM, per germline. CDR3 length: 12 residues. CDR3 DNA: TGTGCCAGCAGTATCCAGACTCAGCCCCAGCATTTT. Protein product: CASSIQTQPQHF.

This clonotype was counted ten times or more. The chain links TRBV7-2 to TRBJ2-1; D uncertain. In germline, CDR1 is SGHTA, CDR2 FQGNSA. CDR3 length: 12 residues. Trimming shortened V by 5 bases and J by 4 bases, and 6 bases separated the two germline ends. This CDR3 is CASSAQYNEQFF. In DNA, the CDR3 is TGTGCCAGCAGCGCACAGTACAATGAGCAGTTCTTC.

The genes are TRBV7-2 and TRBJ2-2, with 7 bases that match TRBD2. Trimming at V came to 5 bases and at J to 4 bases, leaving 7 bases not matched to a gene. The V gene's germline CDR1 is SGHTA and CDR2 FQGNSA. The CDR3 has 15 residues. The CDR3 DNA reads TGTGCCAGCAGCCTTGTGTGGGGGGGCACCGGGGAGCTGTTTTTT. It codes for CASSLVWGGTGELFF.

This clonotype appeared many times. The rearrangement uses TRBV7-2 and TRBJ2-1; D may be TRBD2 (6 bases). Per germline, CDR1 SGHTA and CDR2 FQGNSA. With 4 bases removed from V and 2 bases from J, the gap between germline ends came to 15 bases. The CDR3 has 16 residues. In DNA form, the CDR3 reads TGTGCCAGCAGCTCTGGTCCGGGACTTACCTACAATGAGCAGTTCTTC. As protein: CASSSGPGLTYNEQFF.

This rearrangement joins TRBV28 to TRBJ2-3; TRBD2 aligns across 10 bases. V gave up 6 bases and J gave up 4 bases; unmatched junction bases: 10. The CDR3 covers 16 residues. Germline assignment: CDR1 MDHEN and CDR2 SYDVKM. CDR3 DNA: TGTGCCAGCAGAGGAGATCAGCGGGGGGGATCAGATACGCAGTATTTT. Protein product: CASRGDQRGGSDTQYF.